Here is one T cell receptor beta chain with its context. Its cognate antigen is unknown. Treatment: oral pan-JAK inhibitor, 5-10 mg twice daily. The data were obtained in a study of CD8+ T cells in alopecia areata. In the study overall: It was 6 to 18 months of tofacitinib, and then there were 6 months off drug.

Deletions cut 7 bases from V and 2 bases from J, with 9 bases between. Germline V gene sequence: CDR1 GTSNPN, CDR2 SVGIG (reference sequence). This CDR3 spans 12 amino acids. Extracted from the samples, RNA was reverse transcribed into cDNA to serve as the sequencing template. Sequenced by immunoSEQ multiplex PCR; TCRdb stores in-frame clones only, minus some. The table has 210,000 or so clones, over 60% seen once. Findings of the study overall: A single nonresponder leaves the baseline CD8+ expansion link to response uncertain.

The source is a human donor with alopecia areata. Sequencing used CD4+ T cells sorted from blood, obtained at week 44, from a patient treated with tofacitinib. The chain recombines TRBV30 with TRBJ1-5; D unclear. The DNA for the CDR3 is TGTGCCTACGTACAAGGCAATCAGCCCCAGCATTTT. Translation gives CAYVQGNQPQHF.